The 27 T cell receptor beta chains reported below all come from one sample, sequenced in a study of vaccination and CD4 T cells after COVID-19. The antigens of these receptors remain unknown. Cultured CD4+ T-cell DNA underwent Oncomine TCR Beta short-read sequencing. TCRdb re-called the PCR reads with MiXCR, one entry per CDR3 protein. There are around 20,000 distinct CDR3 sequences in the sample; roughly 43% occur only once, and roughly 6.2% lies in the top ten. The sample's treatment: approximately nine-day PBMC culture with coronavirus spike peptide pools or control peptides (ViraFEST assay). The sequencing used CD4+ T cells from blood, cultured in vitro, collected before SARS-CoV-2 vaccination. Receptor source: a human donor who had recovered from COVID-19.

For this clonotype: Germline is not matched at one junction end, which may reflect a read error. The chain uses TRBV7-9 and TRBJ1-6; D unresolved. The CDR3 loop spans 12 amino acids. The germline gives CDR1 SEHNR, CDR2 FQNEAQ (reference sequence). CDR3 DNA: TGTGTCAGCAGCTTATTCCCCTCACCCCTCCACTTT. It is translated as CVSSLFPSPLHF.

CDR3 amino acids: CASSADSHHTDTQYF. In DNA, the CDR3 is TGTGCCAGCAGCGCGGACAGCCACCACACAGATACGCAGTATTTT. This chain uses TRBV9 with TRBJ2-3; a weak D match, TRBD1 (6 bases). V gave up 3 bases and J gave up 2 bases, with 13 bases separating them. This CDR3 has 15 amino acids. Germline V gene data show CDR1 as SGDLS and CDR2 as YYNGEE.

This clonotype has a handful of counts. The CDR3 sequence: CATNHGNQPQHF. Written as DNA, the CDR3 is TGTGCCACCAATCACGGCAATCAGCCCCAGCATTTT. The J gene is TRBJ1-5, the V gene TRBV24-1; no clear D gene. This CDR3 is 12 amino acids long. In germline, CDR1 is KGHDR, CDR2 SFDVKD. V was clipped by 8 bases and J by 2 bases, with 6 bases between them.

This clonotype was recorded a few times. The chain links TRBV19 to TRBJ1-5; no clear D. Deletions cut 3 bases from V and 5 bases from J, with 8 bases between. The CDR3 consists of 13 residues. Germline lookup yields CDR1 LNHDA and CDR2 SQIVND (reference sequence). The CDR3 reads CASSMGRDQPQHF. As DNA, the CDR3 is TGTGCCAGTAGTATGGGAAGGGATCAGCCCCAGCATTTT.

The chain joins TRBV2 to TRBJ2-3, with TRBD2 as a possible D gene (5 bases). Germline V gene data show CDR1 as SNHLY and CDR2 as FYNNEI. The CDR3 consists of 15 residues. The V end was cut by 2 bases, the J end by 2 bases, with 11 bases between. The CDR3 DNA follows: TGTGCCAGCAGTGAATTGAGGGATGTCACAGATACGCAGTATTTT. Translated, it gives CASSELRDVTDTQYF.

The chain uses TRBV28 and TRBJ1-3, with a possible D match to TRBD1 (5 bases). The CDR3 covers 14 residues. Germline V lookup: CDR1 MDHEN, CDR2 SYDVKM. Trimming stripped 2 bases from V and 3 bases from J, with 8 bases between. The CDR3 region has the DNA TGTGCCAGCAGTTTAAGGCAGGGTGGAAACACCATATATTTT. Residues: CASSLRQGGNTIYF.

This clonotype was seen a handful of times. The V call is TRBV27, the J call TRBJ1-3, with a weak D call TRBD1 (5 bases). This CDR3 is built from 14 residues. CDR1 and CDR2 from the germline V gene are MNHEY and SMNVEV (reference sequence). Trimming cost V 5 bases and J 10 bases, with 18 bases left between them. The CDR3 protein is CASSPGTDRRTIYF. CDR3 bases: TGTGCCAGCAGTCCCGGGACGGATAGAAGGACCATATATTTT.

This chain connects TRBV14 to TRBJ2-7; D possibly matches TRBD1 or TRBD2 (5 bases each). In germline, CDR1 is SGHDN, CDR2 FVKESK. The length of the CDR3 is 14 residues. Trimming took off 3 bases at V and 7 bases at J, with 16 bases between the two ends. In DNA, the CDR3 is TGTGCCAGCAGCCATCTTGGGGGAGTAGGTGAGCAGTACTTC. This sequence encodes CASSHLGGVGEQYF.

The CDR3 sequence: CASSLSSGRGTDTQYF. CDR3 bases: TGTGCCAGCAGCTTATCTAGTGGGCGGGGCACAGATACGCAGTATTTT. The genes are TRBV7-8 and TRBJ2-3; tentatively, D is TRBD2 (5 bases). V lost 2 bases, J lost 1 base, and 13 bases lay in between. Germline CDR1 SGHVS, CDR2 FQNEAQ. This CDR3 spans 16 amino acids.

The CDR3 protein is CASRSQPSTEAFF. CDR3 nucleotides: TGTGCCAGCAGGAGCCAGCCATCAACTGAAGCTTTCTTT. This sequence joins TRBV7-2 and TRBJ1-1; D gene ambiguous. Per the germline V gene, CDR1 is SGHTA and CDR2 is FQGNSA. The CDR3 has 13 residues. The germline V and J ends were trimmed by 6 bases and 5 bases, with 13 bases remaining between them.

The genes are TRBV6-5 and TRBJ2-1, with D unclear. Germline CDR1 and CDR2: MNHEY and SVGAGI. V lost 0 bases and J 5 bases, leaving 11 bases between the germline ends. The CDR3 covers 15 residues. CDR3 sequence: CASSYSKAWNNEQFF. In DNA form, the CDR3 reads TGTGCCAGCAGTTACTCGAAGGCTTGGAACAATGAGCAGTTCTTC.

In DNA, the CDR3 is TGCAGTGCTAGAGATCTCCACAGGGGAGGGACCGGGGAGCTGTTTTTT. It codes for CSARDLHRGGTGELFF. V gene TRBV20-1 combines with J gene TRBJ2-2; D might be TRBD1 or TRBD2, each matching 7 bases. The CDR3 runs to 16 residues. The germline V gene has CDR1 DFQATT and CDR2 SNEGSKA (reference sequence). V lost 0 bases and J lost 5, with 16 bases in between.

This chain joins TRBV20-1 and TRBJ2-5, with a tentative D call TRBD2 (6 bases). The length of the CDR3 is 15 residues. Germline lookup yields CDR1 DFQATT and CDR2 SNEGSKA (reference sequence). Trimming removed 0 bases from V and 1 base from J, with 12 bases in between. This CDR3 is CSARDLAGSQETQYF. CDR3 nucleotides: TGCAGTGCTAGAGATCTTGCGGGGAGCCAAGAGACCCAGTACTTC.

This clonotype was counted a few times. The CDR3 region has the DNA TGTGCCACCGTTAAGGACAGGGCTAATTCACCCCTCCACTTT. Its protein product is CATVKDRANSPLHF. This chain joins TRBV6-1 and TRBJ1-6; 8 bases are a match to TRBD1. V lost 10 bases to trimming and J lost 6 bases; unmatched junction nucleotides: 8. CDR1 MNHNS and CDR2 SASEGT come from the germline V gene. The CDR3 contains 14 residues.

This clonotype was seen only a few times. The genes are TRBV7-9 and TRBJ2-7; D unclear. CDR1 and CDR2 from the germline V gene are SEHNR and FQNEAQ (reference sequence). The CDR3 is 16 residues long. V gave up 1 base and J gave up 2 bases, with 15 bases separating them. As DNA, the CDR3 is TGTGCCAGCAGCTTAGTGTCTTTGGGCAGTACCTACGAGCAGTACTTC. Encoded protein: CASSLVSLGSTYEQYF.

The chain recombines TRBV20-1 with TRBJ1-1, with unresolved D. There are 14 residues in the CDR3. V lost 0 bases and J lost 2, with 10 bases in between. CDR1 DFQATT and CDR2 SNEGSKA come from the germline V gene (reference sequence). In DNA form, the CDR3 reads TGCAGTGCTAGAGATCGAGGAGCTAACACTGAAGCTTTCTTT. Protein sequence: CSARDRGANTEAFF.

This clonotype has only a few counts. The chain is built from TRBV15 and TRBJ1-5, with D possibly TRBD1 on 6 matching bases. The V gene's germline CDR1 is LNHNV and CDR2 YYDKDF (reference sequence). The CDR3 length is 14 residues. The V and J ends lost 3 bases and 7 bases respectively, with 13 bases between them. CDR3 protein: CATSRGAINQPQHF. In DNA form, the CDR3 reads TGTGCCACCAGCAGGGGGGCGATTAACCAGCCCCAGCATTTT.

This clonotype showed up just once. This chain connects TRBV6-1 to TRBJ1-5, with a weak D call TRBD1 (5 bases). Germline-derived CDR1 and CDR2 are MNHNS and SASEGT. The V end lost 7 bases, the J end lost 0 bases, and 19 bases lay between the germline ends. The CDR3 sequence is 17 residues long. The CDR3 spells CASNVGGAEYSNQPQHF. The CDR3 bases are TGTGCCAGCAACGTAGGAGGGGCCGAGTATAGCAATCAGCCCCAGCATTTT.

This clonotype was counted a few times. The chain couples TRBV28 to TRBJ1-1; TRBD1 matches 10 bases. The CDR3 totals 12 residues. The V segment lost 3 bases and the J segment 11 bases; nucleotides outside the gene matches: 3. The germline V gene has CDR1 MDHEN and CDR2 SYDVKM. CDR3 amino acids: CASSLGQGRAFF. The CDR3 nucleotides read TGTGCCAGCAGTTTGGGACAGGGGAGGGCTTTCTTT.

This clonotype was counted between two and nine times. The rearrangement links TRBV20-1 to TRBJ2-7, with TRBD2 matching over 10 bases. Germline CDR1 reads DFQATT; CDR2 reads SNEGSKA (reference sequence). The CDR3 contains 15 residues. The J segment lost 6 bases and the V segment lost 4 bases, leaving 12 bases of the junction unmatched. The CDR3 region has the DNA TGCAGTGCTACCGTCGTAGCGGGGGGCCTCTCCGAGCAGTACTTC. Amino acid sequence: CSATVVAGGLSEQYF.

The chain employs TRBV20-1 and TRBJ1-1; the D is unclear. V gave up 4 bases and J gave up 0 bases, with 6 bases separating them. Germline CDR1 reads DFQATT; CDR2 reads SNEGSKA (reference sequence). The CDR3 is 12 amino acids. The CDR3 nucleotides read TGCAGTGCTAAGGCGTTGAACACTGAAGCTTTCTTT. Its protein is CSAKALNTEAFF.

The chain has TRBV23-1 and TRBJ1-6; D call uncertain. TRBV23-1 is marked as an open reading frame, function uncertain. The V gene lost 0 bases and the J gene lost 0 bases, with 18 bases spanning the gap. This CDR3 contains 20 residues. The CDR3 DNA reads TGCGCCAGCAGTCAATCCCGGTGGAACGGGCAGGTCTCCTATAATTCACCCCTCCACTTT. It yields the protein CASSQSRWNGQVSYNSPLHF.

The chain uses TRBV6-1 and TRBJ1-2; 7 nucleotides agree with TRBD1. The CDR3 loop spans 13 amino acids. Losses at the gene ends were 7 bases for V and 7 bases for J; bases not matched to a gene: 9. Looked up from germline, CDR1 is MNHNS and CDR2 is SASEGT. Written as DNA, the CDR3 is TGTGCCAGCATCTCAAGACAGGGAACTGGCTACACCTTC. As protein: CASISRQGTGYTF.

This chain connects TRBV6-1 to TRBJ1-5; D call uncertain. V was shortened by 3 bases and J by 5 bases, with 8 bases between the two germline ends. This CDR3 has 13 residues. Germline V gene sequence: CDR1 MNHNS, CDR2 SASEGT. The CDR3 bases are TGTGCCAGCAGTGATCTTCCCCATCAGCCCCAGCATTTT. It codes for CASSDLPHQPQHF.

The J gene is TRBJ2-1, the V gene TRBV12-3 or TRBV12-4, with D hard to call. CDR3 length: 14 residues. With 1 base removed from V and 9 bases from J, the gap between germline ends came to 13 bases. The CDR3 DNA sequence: TGTGCCAGCAGTTTAGGGGCCTTTTCCGGTGAGCAGTTCTTC. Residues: CASSLGAFSGEQFF.

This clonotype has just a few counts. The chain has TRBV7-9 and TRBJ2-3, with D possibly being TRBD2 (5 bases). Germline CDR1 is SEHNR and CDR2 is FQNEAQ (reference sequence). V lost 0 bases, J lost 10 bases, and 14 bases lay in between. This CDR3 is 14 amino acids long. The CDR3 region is CASSLALPGSAQYF. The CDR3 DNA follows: TGTGCCAGCAGCTTAGCGCTACCGGGAAGCGCGCAGTATTTT. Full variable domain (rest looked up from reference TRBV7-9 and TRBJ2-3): DTGVSQNPRHKITKRGQNVTFRCDPISEHNRLYWYRQTLGQGPEFLTYFQNEAQLEKSRLLSDRFSAERPKGSFSTLEIQRTEQGDSAMYLCASSLALPGSAQYFGPGTRLTVL.

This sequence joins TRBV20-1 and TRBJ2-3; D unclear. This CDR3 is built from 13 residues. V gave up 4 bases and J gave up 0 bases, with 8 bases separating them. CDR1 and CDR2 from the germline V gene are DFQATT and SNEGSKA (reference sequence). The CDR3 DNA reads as TGCAGTGCTATTCCGACTAGCACAGATACGCAGTATTTT. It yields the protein CSAIPTSTDTQYF.